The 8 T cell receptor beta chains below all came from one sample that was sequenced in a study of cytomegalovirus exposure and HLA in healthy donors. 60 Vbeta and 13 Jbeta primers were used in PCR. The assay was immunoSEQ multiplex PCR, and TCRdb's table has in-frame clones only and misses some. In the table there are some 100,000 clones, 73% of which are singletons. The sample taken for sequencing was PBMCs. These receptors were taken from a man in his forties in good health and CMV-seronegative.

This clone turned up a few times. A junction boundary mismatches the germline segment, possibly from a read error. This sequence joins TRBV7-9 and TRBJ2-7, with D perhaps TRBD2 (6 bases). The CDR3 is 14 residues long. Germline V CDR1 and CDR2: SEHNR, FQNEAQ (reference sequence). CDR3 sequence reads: CSSSLTGVFYEQYF. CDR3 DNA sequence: TGTTCCAGCAGCTTAACGGGGGTATTTTACGAGCAGTACTTC.

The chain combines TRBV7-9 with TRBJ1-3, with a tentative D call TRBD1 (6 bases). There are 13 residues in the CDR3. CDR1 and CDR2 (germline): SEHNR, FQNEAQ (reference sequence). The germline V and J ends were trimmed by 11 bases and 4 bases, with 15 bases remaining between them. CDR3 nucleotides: TGTGCCGGAACTCCAGGGGACGGAAACACCATATATTTT. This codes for CAGTPGDGNTIYF.

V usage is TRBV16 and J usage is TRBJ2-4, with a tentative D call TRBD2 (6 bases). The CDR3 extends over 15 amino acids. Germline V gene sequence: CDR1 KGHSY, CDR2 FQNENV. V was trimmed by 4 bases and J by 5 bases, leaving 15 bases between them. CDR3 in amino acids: CASSPPGGLENIQYF. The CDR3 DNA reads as TGTGCCAGCAGCCCTCCCGGAGGGTTGGAAAACATTCAGTACTTC. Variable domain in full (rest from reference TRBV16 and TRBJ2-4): GEEVAQTPKHLVRGEGQKAKLYCAPIKGHSYVFWYQQVLKNEFKFLISFQNENVFDETGMPKERFSAKCLPNSPCSLEIQATKLEDSAVYFCASSPPGGLENIQYFGAGTRLSVL.

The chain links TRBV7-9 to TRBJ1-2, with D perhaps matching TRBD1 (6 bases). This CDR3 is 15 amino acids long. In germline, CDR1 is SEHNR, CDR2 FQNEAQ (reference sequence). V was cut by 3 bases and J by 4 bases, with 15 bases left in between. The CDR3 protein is CASSFSGRGVYGYTF. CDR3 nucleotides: TGTGCCAGCAGCTTTTCGGGCAGGGGCGTCTATGGCTACACCTTC.

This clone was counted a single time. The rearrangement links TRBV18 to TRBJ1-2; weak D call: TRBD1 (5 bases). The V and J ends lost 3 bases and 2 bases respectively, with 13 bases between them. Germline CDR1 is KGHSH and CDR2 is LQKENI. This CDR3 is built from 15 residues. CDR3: CASSPGQGLNYGYTF. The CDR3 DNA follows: TGTGCCAGCTCACCTGGTCAGGGTCTAAACTATGGCTACACCTTC.

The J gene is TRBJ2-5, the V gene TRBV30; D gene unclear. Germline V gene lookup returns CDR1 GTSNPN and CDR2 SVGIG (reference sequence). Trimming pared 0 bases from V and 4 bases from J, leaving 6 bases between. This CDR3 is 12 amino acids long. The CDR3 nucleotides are TGTGCCTGGAGTGTAAACAGAGAGACCCAGTACTTC. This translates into CAWSVNRETQYF.

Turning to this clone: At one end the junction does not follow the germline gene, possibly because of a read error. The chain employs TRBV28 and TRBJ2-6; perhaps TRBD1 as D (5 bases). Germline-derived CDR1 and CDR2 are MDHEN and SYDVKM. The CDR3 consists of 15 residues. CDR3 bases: TGTGCCAGCAAACTTTACAGGTCTGGGTCCAACGTCCTGACTTTC. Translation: CASKLYRSGSNVLTF.

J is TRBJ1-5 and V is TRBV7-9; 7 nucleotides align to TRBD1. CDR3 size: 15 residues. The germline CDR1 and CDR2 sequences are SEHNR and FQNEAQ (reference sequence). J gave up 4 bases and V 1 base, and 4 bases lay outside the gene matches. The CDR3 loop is CASSLGQGPNQPQHF. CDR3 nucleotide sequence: TGTGCCAGCAGCTTAGGACAGGGCCCTAATCAGCCCCAGCATTTT.